This is a list of T cell receptor beta chains from one sample in a study of blood T cell repertoires in COVID-19. Measured with immunoSEQ multiplex PCR; TCRdb has only the in-frame clones, and not every one. The sample includes about 280,000 clones, roughly 90% of them seen just once. The sample comprised peripheral blood. All receptors derive from a man aged 45-65 years with acute or convalescent COVID-19. Both conserved end residues are part of each CDR3. D genes are given only for firm matches. Clone size is shown for a subset of rows, as once, few, many or a class of expanded clone.

cdr3_nt,cdr3_aa,clone_size,d_call,v_call,j_call
TGTGCCAGCAGCTTTTTGAACGGGTATAATTCACCCCTCCACTTT,CASSFLNGYNSPLHF,NA,NA,TRBV7-2,TRBJ1-6
TGCGCCAGCAGGTCAGCTGGGAGCTCCTACAATGAGCAGTTCTTC,CASRSAGSSYNEQFF,NA,NA,TRBV5-1,TRBJ2-1
TGTGCCAGCAGGCAGCAAGAGACCCAGTACTTC,CASRQQETQYF,NA,NA,TRBV12-3/TRBV12-4,TRBJ2-5
TGTGCCAGCAGCTCCGGGGGGGGAAGTTACAATGAGCAGTTCTTC,CASSSGGGSYNEQFF,NA,TRBD2,TRBV7-8,TRBJ2-1
TGTGCCAGCAGTTACCAGAGGGACACTGAAGCTTTCTTT,CASSYQRDTEAFF,NA,NA,TRBV6-5,TRBJ1-1
TGTGCCAGTCGTCTAGAGAGCTCTGGAAACACCATATATTTT,CASRLESSGNTIYF,NA,NA,TRBV19,TRBJ1-3
TGTGCCAGCAGCCCACGGACTAGCGGGGGGCTTGGGTCCGGGGAGCTGTTTTTT,CASSPRTSGGLGSGELFF,NA,TRBD2,TRBV5-4,TRBJ2-2
TGTGCCAGTAACGGTAAAATACTCGACAGGGGGTCCTACAATGAGCAGTTCTTC,CASNGKILDRGSYNEQFF,NA,TRBD1,TRBV19,TRBJ2-1
TGCAGTGCTAGTCCCAGGTCCTCCTCCTACGAGCAGTACTTC,CSASPRSSSYEQYF,NA,NA,TRBV20-1,TRBJ2-7
TGTGCCAGCAGAAACTCTTACAGGGTGGCGAACACCGGGGAGCTGTTTTTT,CASRNSYRVANTGELFF,NA,NA,TRBV5-5,TRBJ2-2
TGTGCCAGCAGCTTAGGACAGGCTAATCAGCCCCAGCATTTT,CASSLGQANQPQHF,NA,NA,TRBV7-2,TRBJ1-5
TGTGCCAGCAGTTTAGTCCGGGGATCCGAGCAGTACTTC,CASSLVRGSEQYF,NA,NA,TRBV6-5,TRBJ2-7
TGTGCCATCACACCCTACGGGTTCTCCTACAATGAGCAGTTCTTC,CAITPYGFSYNEQFF,NA,NA,TRBV10-3,TRBJ2-1
TGCAGCGCGAGTCGGGGTAGCAATCAGCCCCAGCATTTT,CSASRGSNQPQHF,NA,NA,TRBV20-1,TRBJ1-5
TGTGCCAGCCTCGGGAGAGACAGGGGGCTGGAGACCCAGTACTTC,CASLGRDRGLETQYF,NA,TRBD1,TRBV6-5,TRBJ2-5
TGTGCCAGCAGCTTCCGGGAGACTGAAGCTTTCTTT,CASSFRETEAFF,NA,NA,TRBV6-5,TRBJ1-1
TGTGCCAGCAGCTTGGCAGGGGGCGATGGCTACACCTTC,CASSLAGGDGYTF,NA,TRBD1,TRBV7-9,TRBJ1-2
TGTGCCAGCAGCCAGGGGGGGCTCCCTTATGGCTACACCTTC,CASSQGGLPYGYTF,NA,NA,TRBV3-1/TRBV3-2,TRBJ1-2
TGTGCCAGCTCCCCTACCCTCAATCAGCCCCAGCATTTT,CASSPTLNQPQHF,once,NA,TRBV18,TRBJ1-5
TGTGCCAGCACCCCACCGGGACAGGCAAATTCACCCCTCCACTTT,CASTPPGQANSPLHF,NA,TRBD1,TRBV6-6,TRBJ1-6
TGTGCCAGTACAGATCACACCATATATTTT,CASTDHTIYF,NA,NA,TRBV2,TRBJ1-3
TGCAGCGTTGAAGGGCGGGGGGAGACCTACGAGCAGTACTTC,CSVEGRGETYEQYF,NA,TRBD2,TRBV29-1,TRBJ2-7
TGTGCCAGCAGTGGGAGGGGGTGGTCCTCCTACAATGAGCAGTTCTTC,CASSGRGWSSYNEQFF,NA,NA,TRBV28,TRBJ2-1
TGTGCCAGCAGCTTCCGGACAGGCTCCTACGAGCAGTACTTC,CASSFRTGSYEQYF,NA,TRBD1,TRBV5-6,TRBJ2-7
TGTGCCAGCAGCGTAAGTGGCAATGCGGGGGGCGGGGATACGCAGTATTTT,CASSVSGNAGGGDTQYF,NA,TRBD2,TRBV9,TRBJ2-3
TGCGCCAGCAGCCAAGATCCCCAATCGGGAAGCGGCTACACCTTC,CASSQDPQSGSGYTF,NA,NA,TRBV4-1,TRBJ1-2
TGCGCCAGCAGCTCAGTCGGACTAGCGGGGGGCGAGGAGCAGTTCTTC,CASSSVGLAGGEEQFF,NA,TRBD2,TRBV5-1,TRBJ2-1
TGTGCCAGCAGCCCCCAGGGAAAGAACACTGAAGCTTTCTTT,CASSPQGKNTEAFF,NA,NA,TRBV3-1/TRBV3-2,TRBJ1-1
TGCGCCAGCAGCCGAGCCTTCCGGGACAGCTCCTACGAGCAGTACTTC,CASSRAFRDSSYEQYF,NA,TRBD1,TRBV4-1,TRBJ2-7
TGTGCCATCTGGCAGGGGAGCTCTGGAAACACCATATATTTT,CAIWQGSSGNTIYF,NA,NA,TRBV10-3,TRBJ1-3
TGTGCCAGCAGCCAAAGGGCGGGGACTTTCTTT,CASSQRAGTFF,once,NA,TRBV3-1/TRBV3-2,TRBJ1-1
TGTGCCAGCAGTTACTCGAGAGAGGCTGGGGCCAACGTCCTGACTTTC,CASSYSREAGANVLTF,NA,NA,TRBV6-5,TRBJ2-6
TGCGCCAGCAGTGGGGGGGGGCAAGAGACCCAGTACTTC,CASSGGGQETQYF,once,TRBD2,TRBV10-2,TRBJ2-5
TGTGCCAGCATGAGGGCGGGGGGCCAAGAGACCCAGTACTTC,CASMRAGGQETQYF,few,TRBD2,TRBV6-5,TRBJ2-5
TGTGCCAGCAGCTACGACGCCCAGGGAAACTATGGCTACACCTTC,CASSYDAQGNYGYTF,NA,NA,TRBV7-8,TRBJ1-2
TGTGCCAGCAGGCCAGCGGGGTTGGGGGATGGCTACACCTTC,CASRPAGLGDGYTF,NA,NA,TRBV7-9,TRBJ1-2
TGTGCCAGCAGCCGGATGCCGGGAACCGAAGCTTTCTTT,CASSRMPGTEAFF,few,NA,TRBV5-4,TRBJ1-1
TGTGCCAGTAGTGGGCCGGCAGCGGATCAGCCCCAGCATTTT,CASSGPAADQPQHF,NA,NA,TRBV19,TRBJ1-5
TGTGCCAGCAGCTCCTCTAGCGGGGGTAGCACAGATACGCAGTATTTT,CASSSSSGGSTDTQYF,NA,TRBD2,TRBV7-3,TRBJ2-3
TGTGCCAGCAGCCCGAGGTCGGGAGAGACCCAGTACTTC,CASSPRSGETQYF,NA,NA,TRBV3-1/TRBV3-2,TRBJ2-5
TGTGCCAGCAGGGGACAGCCAGATACGCAGTATTTT,CASRGQPDTQYF,NA,TRBD1,TRBV12-3/TRBV12-4,TRBJ2-3
TGTGCCAGCAGTTACTCGGGCAGATCCCAGCATGGCTACACCTTC,CASSYSGRSQHGYTF,NA,NA,TRBV6-6,TRBJ1-2
TGTGCCAGCAGCCGCGGGGGGGCTTCCTACAATGAGCAGTTCTTC,CASSRGGASYNEQFF,NA,TRBD2,TRBV7-3,TRBJ2-1
TGTGCCAGCAGCCTAACACGGAACACTGAAGCTTTCTTT,CASSLTRNTEAFF,NA,NA,TRBV7-8,TRBJ1-1
TGTGCCACGCAGGGGGCGGACTACAATGAGCAGTTCTTC,CATQGADYNEQFF,NA,TRBD1,TRBV24-1,TRBJ2-1
TGTGCCAGCAGTGAAGAAGGGAGGACACCCCTCCACTTT,CASSEEGRTPLHF,NA,NA,TRBV2,TRBJ1-6
TGTGCCAGCACCCCGGGGGGTGCGAGGGAGACCCAGTACTTC,CASTPGGARETQYF,NA,TRBD2,TRBV27,TRBJ2-5
TGTGCCAGCAGCCAAGACGGGGGAACTACGCAGTATTTT,CASSQDGGTTQYF,once,NA,TRBV14,TRBJ2-3
TGCGCCAGCAGCTTCTGGGGACAGGAATACAATGAGCAGTTCTTC,CASSFWGQEYNEQFF,NA,TRBD1,TRBV5-1,TRBJ2-1
TGCGCCAGCAGCTTGGATAGTGGGGGAGCGGGTTCACCCCTCCACTTT,CASSLDSGGAGSPLHF,NA,NA,TRBV5-1,TRBJ1-6
TGTGCCAGCAGCTTGTCGGGGGGGACTGAAGCTTTCTTT,CASSLSGGTEAFF,once,NA,TRBV5-4,TRBJ1-1
TGTGCCAGCAGTTTATACAGTAACTATGGCTACACCTTC,CASSLYSNYGYTF,few,NA,TRBV27,TRBJ1-2
TGTGCCAGCAGCCTCCAGCGGGAGGGGGAGCAGTTCTTC,CASSLQREGEQFF,NA,TRBD2,TRBV7-3,TRBJ2-1
TGCGCCAGCAGCTTGGGGCAGCAAGAGACCCAGTACTTC,CASSLGQQETQYF,NA,NA,TRBV5-1,TRBJ2-5
TGTGCCAGCATCCCGAATGATTCGGAGGATGCCGGCACAGATACGCAGTATTTT,CASIPNDSEDAGTDTQYF,NA,NA,TRBV21-1,TRBJ2-3
TGTGCCAGCAGCTCCACCGGCGGGGAGACCCAGTACTTC,CASSSTGGETQYF,NA,NA,TRBV5-4,TRBJ2-5
TGCGCCAGCAGCGGGCAGGGGGCCGGTGAGACCCAGTACTTC,CASSGQGAGETQYF,NA,TRBD1,TRBV5-1,TRBJ2-5
TGTGCCAGCAGCCGGGACAGGGTATCGACCGGGGAGCTGTTTTTT,CASSRDRVSTGELFF,NA,TRBD1,TRBV11-2,TRBJ2-2
TGTGCCAGTACCCGGACAGGACTCTCTGGAAACACCATATATTTT,CASTRTGLSGNTIYF,NA,TRBD1,TRBV19,TRBJ1-3